The 5 T cell receptor beta chains below come from one sample, sequenced in a study of blood T cell repertoires in COVID-19. Libraries were prepared by immunoSEQ multiplex PCR; TCRdb keeps only in-frame clonotypes and omits some of them. Here the sample spans more than 95,000 clones, about 80% being singletons. Sequencing input: peripheral blood. Receptors were obtained from a man aged 40-49 years with active or convalescent COVID-19.

The chain recombines TRBV5-6 with TRBJ1-4; no clear D gene. Trimming stripped 4 bases from V and 9 bases from J, with 7 bases between. The CDR3 has 11 amino acids. Germline V gene lookup returns CDR1 SGHDT and CDR2 YYEEEE. The CDR3 region has the DNA TGTGCCAGCAGCACCGGGAAAAAACTGTTTTTT. As protein: CASSTGKKLFF.

This rearrangement joins TRBV7-2 to TRBJ2-1, with TRBD1 identical over 9 bases. V trimming: 4 bases; J trimming: 5 bases; junction bases outside the gene matches: 3. Germline loops: CDR1 SGHTA, CDR2 FQGNSA. CDR3 length: 14 residues. CDR3 in amino acids: CASSSRQGDNEQFF. As DNA, the CDR3 is TGTGCCAGCAGCTCCAGACAGGGGGACAATGAGCAGTTCTTC.

The chain employs TRBV18 and TRBJ2-3, with D tentatively TRBD1 (5 bases). The CDR3 is made up of 14 amino acids. Germline V CDR1 and CDR2: KGHSH, LQKENI. The germline V and J ends were trimmed by 2 bases and 3 bases, with 9 bases remaining between them. CDR3 nucleotides: TGTGCCAGCTCACCATCGGCAGGGACAGATACGCAGTATTTT. Translating gives CASSPSAGTDTQYF.

The chain couples TRBV5-6 to TRBJ1-2; unclear D gene. The CDR3 length is 13 residues. From germline, CDR1 is SGHDT and CDR2 YYEEEE. Trimming stripped 2 bases from V and 9 bases from J, with 14 bases between. The CDR3 sequence: CASSLLWAESYTF. In DNA, the CDR3 is TGTGCCAGCAGCTTACTTTGGGCAGAGAGCTACACCTTC.

The rearrangement joins TRBV2 to TRBJ2-5; D is ambiguous. The CDR3 is 11 amino acids. The V end lost 7 bases, the J end lost 0 bases, and 3 bases lay between the germline ends. Germline lookup yields CDR1 SNHLY and CDR2 FYNNEI. CDR3 in amino acids: CASTYQETQYF. The CDR3, as DNA: TGTGCCAGCACGTACCAAGAGACCCAGTACTTC.